This TCR beta chain stems from a study of CD8 T cells in ankylosing spondylitis. Study-wide points: Disease-linked clones were CD8+ and relatively rare in peripheral blood. Disease-linked clones reportedly showed significant enrichment in matched ankylosing spondylitis synovial fluid.

Quantitative 5'-RACE with molecular barcodes was used to make the TCR beta libraries. TCRdb reanalysed the 5' RACE reads using MiXCR and keeps one entry per CDR3 protein. The sample gives about 240,000 distinct CDR3 sequences, roughly a quarter of which show up once; 0.61% is in the top ten. This clonotype was recorded many times. Its antigen is not known. Germline V CDR1 and CDR2: SQVTM, ANQGSEA. The CDR3 is made up of 15 amino acids. V was clipped by 4 bases and J by 4 bases; unmatched bases: 8. The sample comprised blood, either unsorted or a sorted T cell fraction (not recorded which). The chain carries TRBV29-1 and TRBJ2-1; 9 bases fit TRBD2. The receptor comes from a male donor with ankylosing spondylitis or in good health (not recorded which). DNA of the CDR3: TGCAGCGTTGCGGGTAGGCTAGCGGGGTACAATGAGCAGTTCTTC. This codes for CSVAGRLAGYNEQFF.